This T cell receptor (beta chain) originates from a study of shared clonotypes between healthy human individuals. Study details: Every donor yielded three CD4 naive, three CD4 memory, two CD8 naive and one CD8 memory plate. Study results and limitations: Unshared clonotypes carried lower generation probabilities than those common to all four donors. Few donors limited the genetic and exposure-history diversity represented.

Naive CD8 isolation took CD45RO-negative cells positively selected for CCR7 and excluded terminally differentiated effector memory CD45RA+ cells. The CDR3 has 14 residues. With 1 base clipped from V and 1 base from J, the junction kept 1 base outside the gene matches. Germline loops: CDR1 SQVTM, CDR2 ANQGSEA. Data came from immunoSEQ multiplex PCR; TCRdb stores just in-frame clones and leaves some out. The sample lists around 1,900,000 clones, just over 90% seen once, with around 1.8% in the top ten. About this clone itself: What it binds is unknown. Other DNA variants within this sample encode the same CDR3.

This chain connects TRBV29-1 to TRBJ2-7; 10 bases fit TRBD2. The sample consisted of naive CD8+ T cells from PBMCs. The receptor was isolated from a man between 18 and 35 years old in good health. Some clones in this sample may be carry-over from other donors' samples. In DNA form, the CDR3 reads TGCAGCGTTGAAGGTAGCGGGAGGTCCTACGAGCAGTACTTC. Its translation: CSVEGSGRSYEQYF.